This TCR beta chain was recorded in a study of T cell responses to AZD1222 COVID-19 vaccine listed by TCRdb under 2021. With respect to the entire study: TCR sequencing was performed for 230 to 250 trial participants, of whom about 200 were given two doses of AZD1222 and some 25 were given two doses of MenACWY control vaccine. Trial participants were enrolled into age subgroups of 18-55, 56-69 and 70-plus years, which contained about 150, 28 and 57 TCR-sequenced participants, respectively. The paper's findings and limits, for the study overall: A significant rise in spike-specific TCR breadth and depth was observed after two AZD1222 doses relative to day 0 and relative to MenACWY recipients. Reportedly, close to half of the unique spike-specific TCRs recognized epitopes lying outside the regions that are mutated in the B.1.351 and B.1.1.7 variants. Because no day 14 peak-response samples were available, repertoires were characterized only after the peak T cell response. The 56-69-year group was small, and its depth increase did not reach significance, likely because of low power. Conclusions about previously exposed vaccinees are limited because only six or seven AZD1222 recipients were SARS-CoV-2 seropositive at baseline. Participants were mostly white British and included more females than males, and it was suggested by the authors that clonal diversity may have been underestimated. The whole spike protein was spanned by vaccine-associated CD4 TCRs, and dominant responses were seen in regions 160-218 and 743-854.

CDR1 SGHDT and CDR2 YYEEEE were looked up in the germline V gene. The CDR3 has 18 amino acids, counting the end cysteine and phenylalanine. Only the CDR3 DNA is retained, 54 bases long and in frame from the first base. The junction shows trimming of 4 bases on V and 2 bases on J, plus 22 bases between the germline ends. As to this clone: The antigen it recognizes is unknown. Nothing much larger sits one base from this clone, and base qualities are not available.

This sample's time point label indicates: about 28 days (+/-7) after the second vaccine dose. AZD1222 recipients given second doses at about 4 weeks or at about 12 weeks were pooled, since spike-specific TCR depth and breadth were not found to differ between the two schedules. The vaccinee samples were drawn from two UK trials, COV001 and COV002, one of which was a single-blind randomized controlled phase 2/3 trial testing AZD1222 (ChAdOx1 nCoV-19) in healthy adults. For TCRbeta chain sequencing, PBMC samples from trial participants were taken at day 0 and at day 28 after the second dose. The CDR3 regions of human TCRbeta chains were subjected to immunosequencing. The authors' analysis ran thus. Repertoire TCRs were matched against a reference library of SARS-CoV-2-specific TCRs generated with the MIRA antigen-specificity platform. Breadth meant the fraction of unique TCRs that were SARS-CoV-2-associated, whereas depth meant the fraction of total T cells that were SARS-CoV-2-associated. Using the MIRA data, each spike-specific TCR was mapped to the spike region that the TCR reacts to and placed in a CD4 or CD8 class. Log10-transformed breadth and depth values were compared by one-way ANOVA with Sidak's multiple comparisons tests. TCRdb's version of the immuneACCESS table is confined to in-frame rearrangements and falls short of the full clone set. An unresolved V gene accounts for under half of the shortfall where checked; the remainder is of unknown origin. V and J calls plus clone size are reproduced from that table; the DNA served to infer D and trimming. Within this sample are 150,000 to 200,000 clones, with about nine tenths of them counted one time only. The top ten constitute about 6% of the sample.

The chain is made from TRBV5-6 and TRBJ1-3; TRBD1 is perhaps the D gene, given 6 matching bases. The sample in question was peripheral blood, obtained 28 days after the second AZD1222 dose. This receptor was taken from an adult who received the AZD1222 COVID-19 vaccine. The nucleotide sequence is TGTGCCAGCAGCCTCCCCTTGTGGGGGCTGAAGACTGGAAACACCATATATTTT. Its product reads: CASSLPLWGLKTGNTIYF.